This T cell receptor beta chain was identified in a study of shared clonotypes between healthy human individuals. Findings of the study overall: Estimated richness was generally greater in naive than memory subsets.

Comments on this clone: Antigen: not known.

Measured with immunoSEQ multiplex PCR; TCRdb has only the in-frame clones, and not every one. The data contain approximately 1,000,000 clones, around 78% of them seen just once; the ten biggest clones take up approximately 0.5%. The specimen was memory CD4+ T cells from PBMCs. Regarding subset: CD45RA-negative fraction. This TCR was recovered from a man aged 18 to 35 in good health. Some clones in this sample may be carry-over from other donors' samples.

CDR3 coding DNA: TGTGCCAGCAGCTTAGATAGTAAGCAGTTCTTC. Translated, it gives CASSLDSKQFF. The chain links TRBV11-3 to TRBJ2-1; D gene ambiguous. The CDR3 totals 11 residues. Germline CDR1 is SGHNT and CDR2 is YENEEA. V was shortened by 0 bases and J by 11 bases, with 5 bases between the two germline ends.